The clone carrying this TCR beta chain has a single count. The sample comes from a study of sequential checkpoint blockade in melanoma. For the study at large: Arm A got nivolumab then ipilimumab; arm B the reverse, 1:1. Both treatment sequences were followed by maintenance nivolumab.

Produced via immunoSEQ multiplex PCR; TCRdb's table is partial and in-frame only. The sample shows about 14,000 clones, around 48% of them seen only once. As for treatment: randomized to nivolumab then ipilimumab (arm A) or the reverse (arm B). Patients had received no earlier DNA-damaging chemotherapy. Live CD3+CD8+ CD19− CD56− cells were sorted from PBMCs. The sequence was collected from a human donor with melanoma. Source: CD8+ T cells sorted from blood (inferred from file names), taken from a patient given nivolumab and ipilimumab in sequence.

The CDR3: CARVIRGTGPKRSYGYTF. In nucleotides, the CDR3 is TGTGCCAGAGTAATAAGAGGGACAGGACCTAAGAGGAGCTATGGCTACACCTTC. V is TRBV6-4 and J is TRBJ1-2; TRBD1 aligns across 8 bases. Germline assignment: CDR1 MRHNA and CDR2 SNTAGT. The CDR3 totals 18 residues. V lost 9 bases, J lost 4 bases, and 22 bases stayed unmatched.